Following are 24 T cell receptor beta chains from one sample sequenced in a study of early T cells in non-severe SARS-CoV-2 infection. TCRdb independently ran MiXCR on the 5' RACE reads; one entry per CDR3 protein. The table lists tens of thousands of distinct CDR3 sequences, 15% to 20% of them singletons. Material: whole blood, obtained at baseline. The receptor source for this set is an adult who was a healthcare worker with PCR-confirmed SARS-CoV-2 infection or an uninfected control (not recorded which).

This clonotype has just a few counts. V usage is TRBV7-2 and J usage is TRBJ2-1; 7 bases align to TRBD1. Germline trimming cut 3 bases from V and 8 bases from J; bases unmatched to any gene: 4. This CDR3 is 13 amino acids long. Germline CDR1 is SGHTA and CDR2 is FQGNSA. The CDR3 reads CASSFRQGDEQFF. The CDR3 bases are TGTGCCAGCAGCTTCCGACAGGGAGATGAGCAGTTCTTC.

This clonotype was detected ten times or more. This rearrangement joins TRBV14 to TRBJ2-3, with D possibly being TRBD1 (6 bases). Germline CDR1 and CDR2: SGHDN and FVKESK. V was trimmed by 0 bases and J by 5 bases, leaving 12 bases between them. The CDR3 spans 15 residues. CDR3 DNA: TGTGCCAGCAGCCAAGATCGAGGCAGGGGAGATACGCAGTATTTT. Amino acids: CASSQDRGRGDTQYF. Drawing the rest from reference TRBV14 and TRBJ2-3, the complete variable domain is EAGVTQFPSHSVIEKGQTVTLRCDPISGHDNLYWYRRVMGKEIKFLLHFVKESKQDESGMPNNRFLAERTGGTYSTLKVQPAELEDSGVYFCASSQDRGRGDTQYFGPGTRLTVL.

V usage is TRBV6-2 or TRBV6-3 and J usage is TRBJ2-7; D unclear. V gave up 2 bases and J gave up 3 bases, with 17 bases separating them. Germline V gene sequence: CDR1 MNHEY, CDR2 SVGEGT. The CDR3 totals 16 residues. DNA for the CDR3: TGTGCCAGCAGTTACGGCTCACCCCAACCTCTCTACGAGCAGTACTTC. Residues: CASSYGSPQPLYEQYF.

This chain joins TRBV27 and TRBJ1-4; no clear D. Trimming stripped 5 bases from V and 8 bases from J, with 21 bases between. In germline, CDR1 is MNHEY, CDR2 SMNVEV (reference sequence). The CDR3 runs 16 residues. CDR3 in DNA: TGTGCCAGCAGTCAACGTCTGATTGGGTCTTTGGAAAAACTGTTTTTT. Protein: CASSQRLIGSLEKLFF.

This clonotype was seen more than once but under ten times. J is TRBJ1-4 and V is TRBV7-8; no firm D call. Between the trimmed V and J ends, which lost 0 bases and 0 bases, there was a span of 11 bases. CDR1 is SGHVS and CDR2 is FQNEAQ in the germline V gene. The CDR3 spans 17 residues. The CDR3 sequence is CASSLASPTATNEKLFF. The CDR3 DNA sequence: TGTGCCAGCAGCTTAGCCAGTCCTACAGCAACTAATGAAAAACTGTTTTTT.

The chain combines TRBV30 with TRBJ2-5; D is perhaps TRBD2 (6 bases). Trimming left V 5 bases short and J 2 bases short, with 18 bases between. The CDR3 totals 15 residues. Germline CDR1 is GTSNPN and CDR2 is SVGIG (reference sequence). The CDR3 reads CAWFATGLQQETQYF. CDR3 sequence (DNA): TGTGCCTGGTTTGCCACGGGACTTCAACAAGAGACCCAGTACTTC.

This clonotype came up a few times. The CDR3 loop is CASSLNDRALGEQYF. CDR3 nucleotide sequence: TGTGCCAGCAGCTTGAATGACAGGGCATTAGGCGAGCAGTACTTC. The rearrangement joins TRBV5-6 to TRBJ2-7; TRBD1 agrees at 7 bases. The CDR3 contains 15 residues. Germline trimming cut 1 base from V and 6 bases from J; bases unmatched to any gene: 10. The germline gives CDR1 SGHDT, CDR2 YYEEEE.

This clonotype showed up just a few times. V usage is TRBV12-3 or TRBV12-4 and J usage is TRBJ2-2; a weak D match, TRBD2 (5 bases). The germline V and J ends were trimmed by 7 bases and 7 bases, with 16 bases remaining between them. This CDR3 comprises 14 residues. The CDR3 DNA sequence: TGTGCCAGCACTCCGGTGAGGGTAGGCGGGGAGCTGTTTTTT. Translation gives CASTPVRVGGELFF.

The chain links TRBV6-1 to TRBJ2-5, with 10 bases matching TRBD1. The CDR3 is made up of 14 amino acids. CDR1 is MNHNS, CDR2 SASEGT, per germline. With V trimmed by 6 bases and J by 5 bases, 6 bases remained unmatched. The CDR3 bases are TGTGCCAGCAGAGCCGGGACAGGGGTGGAGACCCAGTACTTC. Encoded protein: CASRAGTGVETQYF.

There are a few counts of this clonotype. V and J are TRBV27 and TRBJ2-7; TRBD2 aligns across 11 bases. The CDR3 contains 14 residues. Germline V lookup: CDR1 MNHEY, CDR2 SMNVEV (reference sequence). V was clipped by 6 bases and J by 7 bases; unmatched bases: 8. CDR3 sequence reads: CASRLAGGPSEQYF. The CDR3 DNA sequence: TGTGCCAGCAGATTAGCGGGAGGGCCGTCTGAGCAGTACTTC.

This rearrangement joins TRBV13 to TRBJ1-3, with D possibly matching TRBD1 (6 bases). CDR3 size: 14 residues. Germline V gene lookup returns CDR1 PRHDT and CDR2 FYEKMQ (reference sequence). V was trimmed by 4 bases and J by 5 bases, leaving 12 bases between them. The chain's CDR3 is CASSWSGHRNTIYF. The CDR3 region has the DNA TGTGCCAGCAGCTGGTCGGGACACAGAAACACCATATATTTT.

In this sample, this clonotype turned up many times. The chain couples TRBV29-1 to TRBJ1-2; 8 bases are shared with TRBD1. J lost 2 bases, V lost 8 bases, and 7 bases had no gene match. In germline, CDR1 is SQVTM, CDR2 ANQGSEA. The CDR3 sequence is 13 residues long. CDR3 coding DNA: TGCAGCTCTGCCGGGACAGGAAACTATGGCTACACCTTC. Protein: CSSAGTGNYGYTF.

This clonotype was seen a few times. The J gene is TRBJ2-7, the V gene TRBV7-8; perhaps TRBD1 as D (6 bases). With 0 bases removed from V and 7 bases from J, the gap between germline ends came to 7 bases. This CDR3 region has 12 residues. Germline assignment: CDR1 SGHVS and CDR2 FQNEAQ. Here the CDR3 DNA reads TGTGCCAGCAGCTTAGCGGGGGCGGAGCAGTACTTC. This gives the protein CASSLAGAEQYF. The complete variable domain, with remaining parts taken from reference TRBV7-8 and TRBJ2-7, reads GAGVSQSPRYKVAKRGQDVALRCDPISGHVSLFWYQQALGQGPEFLTYFQNEAQLDKSGLPSDRFFAERPEGSVSTLKIQRTQQEDSAVYLCASSLAGAEQYFGPGTRLTVT.

This clonotype came up a few times. The V call is TRBV7-2, the J call TRBJ2-3; 10 nucleotides line up with TRBD2. V trimming: 5 bases; J trimming: 7 bases; junction bases outside the gene matches: 6. From germline, CDR1 is SGHTA and CDR2 FQGNSA. This CDR3 has 14 amino acids. The CDR3 nucleotides read TGTGCCAGCAGCCCACGGACTAGCGGATATACGCAGTATTTT. Its protein product is CASSPRTSGYTQYF.

The J gene is TRBJ2-4, the V gene TRBV11-2; D unclear. The germline V and J ends were trimmed by 1 base and 6 bases, with 13 bases remaining between them. CDR3 length: 15 residues. Germline CDR1 is SGHAT and CDR2 is FQNNGV. This CDR3 is CASSLGAGMLNIQYF. The CDR3 nucleotides are TGTGCCAGCAGCTTAGGCGCTGGCATGTTAAACATTCAGTACTTC.

Only a few counts were recorded for this clonotype. CDR3 nucleotide sequence: TGTGCCAGCTCACCGTCCGGGGTAGCGGGAGCTGGGGGTGAGCAGTTCTTC. Translated, it gives CASSPSGVAGAGGEQFF. This chain uses TRBV18 with TRBJ2-1; 9 nucleotides line up with TRBD2. CDR3 length: 17 residues. V lost 3 bases to trimming and J lost 9 bases; unmatched junction nucleotides: 15. The germline V gene has CDR1 KGHSH and CDR2 LQKENI.

This clonotype was found a few times. The CDR3: CASSFITSNEQFF. The CDR3 DNA is TGTGCCAGCAGTTTTATAACTTCCAATGAGCAGTTCTTC. V is TRBV12-3 or TRBV12-4 and J is TRBJ2-1; D is undetermined. V was pared by 3 bases and J by 6 bases, with 9 bases between. The CDR3 runs to 13 residues.

The rearrangement links TRBV20-1 to TRBJ1-2; D remains ambiguous. The CDR3 is made up of 13 amino acids. V was pared by 3 bases and J by 4 bases, with 12 bases between. The germline V gene encodes CDR1 DFQATT and CDR2 SNEGSKA (reference sequence). CDR3 bases: TGCAGTGCTAGGGCAAATAGTGGCTATGGCTACACCTTC. Translated: CSARANSGYGYTF.

This clonotype was seen a few times. V usage is TRBV11-2 and J usage is TRBJ2-7; D remains ambiguous. The CDR3 length is 15 residues. Germline lookup yields CDR1 SGHAT and CDR2 FQNNGV. Trimming removed 5 bases at V and 2 bases at J, with 16 bases between. CDR3 loop: CASSKGGDMAYEQYF. CDR3 DNA sequence: TGTGCCAGCAGCAAAGGTGGTGACATGGCCTACGAGCAGTACTTC. The full variable domain, with the rest looked up from reference TRBV11-2 and TRBJ2-7, is EAGVAQSPRYKIIEKRQSVAFWCNPISGHATLYWYQQILGQGPKLLIQFQNNGVVDDSQLPKDRFSAERLKGVDSTLKIQPAKLEDSAVYLCASSKGGDMAYEQYFGPGTRLTVT.

This sequence joins TRBV7-6 and TRBJ2-3; D might be TRBD1 (6 bases). The germline CDR1 and CDR2 sequences are SGHVS and FNYEAQ. The CDR3 is 15 amino acids. V lost 5 bases, J lost 6 bases, and 18 bases lay in between. CDR3 region: CASSISTGEGDTQYF. CDR3 nucleotides: TGTGCCAGCAGCATATCGACAGGAGAAGGGGATACGCAGTATTTT.

This clonotype occurred many times. The chain uses TRBV29-1 and TRBJ1-2; D remains ambiguous. This CDR3 comprises 14 residues. Between the trimmed V and J ends, which lost 3 bases and 5 bases, there was a span of 16 bases. Germline V CDR1 and CDR2: SQVTM, ANQGSEA. DNA of the CDR3: TGCAGCGTTGAGTGGCAGAGTCTTGGGTATGGCTACACCTTC. Translated: CSVEWQSLGYGYTF.

This sequence joins TRBV20-1 and TRBJ1-1; TRBD1 aligns across 10 bases. Germline V gene lookup returns CDR1 DFQATT and CDR2 SNEGSKA (reference sequence). J was trimmed by 10 bases and V by 5 bases; bases with no gene match: 10. The CDR3 is made up of 13 amino acids. CDR3 region: CSALRDRGFVAFF. The CDR3 coding sequence is TGCAGTGCTCTCCGGGACAGGGGTTTCGTAGCTTTCTTT.

This clonotype has only a few counts. The chain couples TRBV7-7 to TRBJ2-1; D is unresolved. The germline CDR1 and CDR2 sequences are SSHAT and FNYEAQ (reference sequence). This CDR3 is built from 15 residues. Trimming took off 5 bases at V and 0 bases at J, with 11 bases between the two ends. The CDR3 DNA reads TGTGCCAGCAGCCCCCTGGCAGGCTCCTACAATGAGCAGTTCTTC. It translates to CASSPLAGSYNEQFF.

This clonotype showed up just a few times. The rearrangement links TRBV6-6 to TRBJ1-5, with D unresolved. Trimming cost V 6 bases and J 0 bases, with 9 bases left between them. The V gene's germline CDR1 is MNHNY and CDR2 SVGAGI (reference sequence). This CDR3 is built from 14 residues. The CDR3 loop reads CASRRSDSNQPQHF. CDR3 sequence (DNA): TGTGCCAGCAGAAGATCCGATAGCAATCAGCCCCAGCATTTT.